This TCR beta chain appears in the sequencing data of a study of T-cell reconstitution after alpha-beta-depleted transplantation in children. The TCRbeta library incorporated unique molecular identifiers. TCRdb called the PCR reads again in MiXCR, with one record for every CDR3 protein. The sample includes 500,000 to 600,000 distinct CDR3 sequences, around 27% of them seen just once. V trimming: 5 bases; J trimming: 2 bases; junction bases outside the gene matches: 9. There are 16 residues in the CDR3. The germline gives CDR1 KGHDR, CDR2 SFDVKD. Remarks on this clonotype: Antigen unknown.

Whole-study results and caveats: After transplant, at about two months, alpha-beta T cells were reportedly derived from several hundred expanded graft clones. T-cell numbers and diversity one year post-transplant derived largely from freshly generated T cells.

Specimen: PBMCs, collected before TCRalphabeta/CD19-depleted stem cell transplant. This TCR was recovered from a boy in the first two years of life with Wiskott-Aldrich syndrome, due to receive a stem cell transplant. This sequence joins TRBV24-1 and TRBJ2-7, with 9 nucleotides matching TRBD1. The CDR3 here is CATSGRPGQGPYEQYF. The CDR3 bases are TGTGCCACCAGTGGCCGCCCGGGACAGGGCCCCTACGAGCAGTACTTC.